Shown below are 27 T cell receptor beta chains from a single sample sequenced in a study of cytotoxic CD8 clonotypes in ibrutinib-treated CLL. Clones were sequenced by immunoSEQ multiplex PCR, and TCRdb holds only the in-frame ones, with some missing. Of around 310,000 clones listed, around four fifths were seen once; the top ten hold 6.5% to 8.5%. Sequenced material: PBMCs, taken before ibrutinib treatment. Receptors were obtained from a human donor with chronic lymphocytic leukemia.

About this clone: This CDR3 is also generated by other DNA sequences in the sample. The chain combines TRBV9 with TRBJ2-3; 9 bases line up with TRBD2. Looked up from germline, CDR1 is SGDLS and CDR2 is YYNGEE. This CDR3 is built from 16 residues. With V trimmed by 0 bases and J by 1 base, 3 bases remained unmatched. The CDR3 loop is CASSVAAGGGTDTQYF. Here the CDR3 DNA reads TGTGCCAGCAGCGTAGCAGCGGGAGGTGGCACAGATACGCAGTATTTT.

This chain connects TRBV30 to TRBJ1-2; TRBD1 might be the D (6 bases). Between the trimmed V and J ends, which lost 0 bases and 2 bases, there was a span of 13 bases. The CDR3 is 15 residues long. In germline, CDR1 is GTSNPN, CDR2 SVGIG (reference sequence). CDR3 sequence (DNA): TGTGCCTGGAGTGTACATCACAGGGCCAACTATGGCTACACCTTC. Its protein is CAWSVHHRANYGYTF.

CDR3 nucleotides: TGTGCCAGCAGTGAGGGACTAACTTACCCCTACGAGCAGTACTTC. It codes for CASSEGLTYPYEQYF. V usage is TRBV28 and J usage is TRBJ2-7, with TRBD2 identical over 7 bases. Germline lookup yields CDR1 MDHEN and CDR2 SYDVKM. CDR3 length: 15 residues. The junction had 9 bases not matched to a gene; V was cut back by 5 bases and J by 2 bases.

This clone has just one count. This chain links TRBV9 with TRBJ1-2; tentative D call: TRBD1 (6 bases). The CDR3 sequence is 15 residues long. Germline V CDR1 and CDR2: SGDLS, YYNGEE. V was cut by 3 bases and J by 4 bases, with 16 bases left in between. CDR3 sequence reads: CASSGMRTVGYGYTF. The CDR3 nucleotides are TGTGCCAGCAGCGGGATGAGGACAGTCGGCTATGGCTACACCTTC. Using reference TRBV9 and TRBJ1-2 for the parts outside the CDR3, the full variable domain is DSGVTQTPKHLITATGQRVTLRCSPRSGDLSVYWYQQSLDQGLQFLIQYYNGEERAKGNILERFSAQQFPDLHSELNLSSLELGDSALYFCASSGMRTVGYGYTFGSGTRLTVV.

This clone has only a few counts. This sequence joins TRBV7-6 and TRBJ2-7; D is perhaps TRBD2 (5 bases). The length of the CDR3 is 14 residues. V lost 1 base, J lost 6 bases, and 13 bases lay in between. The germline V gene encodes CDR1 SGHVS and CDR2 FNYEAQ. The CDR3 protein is CASSLDVGVGEQYF. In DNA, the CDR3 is TGTGCCAGCAGCTTAGATGTGGGAGTGGGCGAGCAGTACTTC.

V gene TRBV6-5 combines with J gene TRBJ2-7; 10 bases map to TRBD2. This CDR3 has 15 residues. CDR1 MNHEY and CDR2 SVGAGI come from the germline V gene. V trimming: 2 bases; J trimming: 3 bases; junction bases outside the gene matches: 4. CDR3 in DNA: TGTGCCAGCAGTTACGAGGTAGCGGGAGGCTACGAGCAGTACTTC. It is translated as CASSYEVAGGYEQYF.

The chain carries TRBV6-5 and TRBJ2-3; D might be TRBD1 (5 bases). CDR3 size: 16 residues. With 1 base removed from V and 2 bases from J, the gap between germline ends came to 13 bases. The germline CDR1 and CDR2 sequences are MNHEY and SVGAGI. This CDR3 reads CASSYFSSGNTDTQYF. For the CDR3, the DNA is TGTGCCAGCAGTTACTTTAGCTCAGGGAACACAGATACGCAGTATTTT.

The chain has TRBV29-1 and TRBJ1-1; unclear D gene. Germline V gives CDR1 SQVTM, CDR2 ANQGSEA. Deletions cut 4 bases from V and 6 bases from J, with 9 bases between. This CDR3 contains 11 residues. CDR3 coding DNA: TGCAGCGTTGTCGGCCAGGCTGAAGCTTTCTTT. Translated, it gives CSVVGQAEAFF. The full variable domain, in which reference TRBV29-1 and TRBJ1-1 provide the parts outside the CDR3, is SAVISQKPSRDICQRGTSLTIQCQVDSQVTMMFWYRQQPGQSLTLIATANQGSEATYESGFVIDKFPISRPNLTFSTLTVSNMSPEDSSIYLCSVVGQAEAFFGQGTRLTVV.

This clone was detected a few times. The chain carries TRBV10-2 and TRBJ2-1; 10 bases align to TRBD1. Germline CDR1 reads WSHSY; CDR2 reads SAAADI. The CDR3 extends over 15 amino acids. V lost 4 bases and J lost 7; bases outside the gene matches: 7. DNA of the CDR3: TGCGCCAGCAGTGTTCTGGGACAGGGGATGAATGAGCAGTTCTTC. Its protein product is CASSVLGQGMNEQFF.

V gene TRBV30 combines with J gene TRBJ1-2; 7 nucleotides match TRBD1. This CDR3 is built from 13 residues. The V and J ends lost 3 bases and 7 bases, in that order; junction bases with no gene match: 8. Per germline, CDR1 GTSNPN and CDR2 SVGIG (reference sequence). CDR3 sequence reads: CAWRRGQGPGYTF. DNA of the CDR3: TGTGCCTGGAGGAGGGGGCAAGGCCCTGGCTACACCTTC.

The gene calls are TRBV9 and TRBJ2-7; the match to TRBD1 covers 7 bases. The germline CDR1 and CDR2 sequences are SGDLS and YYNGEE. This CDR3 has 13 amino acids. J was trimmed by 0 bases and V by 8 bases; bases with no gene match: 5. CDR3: CARRGPGSYEQYF. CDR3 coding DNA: TGTGCCAGGAGGGGGCCGGGCTCCTACGAGCAGTACTTC.

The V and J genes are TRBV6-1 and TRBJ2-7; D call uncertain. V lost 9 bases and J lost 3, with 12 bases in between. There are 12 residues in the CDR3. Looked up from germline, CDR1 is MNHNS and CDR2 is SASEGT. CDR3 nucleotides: TGTGCCAGTTCGCGCCGGATCTACGAGCAGTACTTC. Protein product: CASSRRIYEQYF.

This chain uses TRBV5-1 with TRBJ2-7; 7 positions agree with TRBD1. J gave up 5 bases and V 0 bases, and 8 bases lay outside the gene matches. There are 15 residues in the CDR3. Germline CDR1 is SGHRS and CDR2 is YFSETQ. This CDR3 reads CASSLEGRGMDEQYF. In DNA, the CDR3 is TGCGCCAGCAGCTTGGAGGGCAGGGGGATGGACGAGCAGTACTTC.

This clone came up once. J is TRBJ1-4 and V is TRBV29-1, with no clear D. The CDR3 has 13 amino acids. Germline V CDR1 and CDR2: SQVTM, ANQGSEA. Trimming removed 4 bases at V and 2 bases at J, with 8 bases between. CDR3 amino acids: CSVALGTNEKLFF. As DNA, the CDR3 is TGCAGCGTTGCTCTGGGGACTAATGAAAAACTGTTTTTT.

The CDR3: CASSWAGDRNEQYF. The CDR3, as DNA: TGTGCCAGCAGTTGGGCGGGGGACAGGAACGAGCAGTACTTC. The V call is TRBV7-2, the J call TRBJ2-7; tentative D call: TRBD1 (8 bases). There are 14 residues in the CDR3. Trimming shortened V by 6 bases and J by 5 bases, and 17 bases separated the two germline ends. From germline, CDR1 is SGHTA and CDR2 FQGNSA.

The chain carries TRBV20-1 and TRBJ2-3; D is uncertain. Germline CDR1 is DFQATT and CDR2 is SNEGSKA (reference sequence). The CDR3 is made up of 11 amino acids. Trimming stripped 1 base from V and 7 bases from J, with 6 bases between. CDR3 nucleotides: TGCAGTGCTAGAGTTTCGTATACGCAGTATTTT. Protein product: CSARVSYTQYF.

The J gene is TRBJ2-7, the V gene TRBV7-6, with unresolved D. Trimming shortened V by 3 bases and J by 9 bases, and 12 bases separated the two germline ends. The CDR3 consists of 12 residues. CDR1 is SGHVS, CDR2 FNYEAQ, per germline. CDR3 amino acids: CASSLGSGAQYF. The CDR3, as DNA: TGTGCCAGCAGCTTGGGGTCCGGTGCGCAGTACTTC.

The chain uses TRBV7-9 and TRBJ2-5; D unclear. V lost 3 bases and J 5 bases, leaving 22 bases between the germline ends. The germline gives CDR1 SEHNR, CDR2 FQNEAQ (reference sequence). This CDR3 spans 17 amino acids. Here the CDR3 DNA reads TGTGCCAGCAGCTTCCGGTTCTCTCGGACGTCGCTGGAGACCCAGTACTTC. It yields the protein CASSFRFSRTSLETQYF.

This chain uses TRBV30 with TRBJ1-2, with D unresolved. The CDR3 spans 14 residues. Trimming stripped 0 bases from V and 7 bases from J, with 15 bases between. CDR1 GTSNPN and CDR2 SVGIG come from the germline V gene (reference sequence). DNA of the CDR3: TGTGCCTGGAGTGTCACACTGATCGTGAGTGGCTACACCTTC. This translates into CAWSVTLIVSGYTF.

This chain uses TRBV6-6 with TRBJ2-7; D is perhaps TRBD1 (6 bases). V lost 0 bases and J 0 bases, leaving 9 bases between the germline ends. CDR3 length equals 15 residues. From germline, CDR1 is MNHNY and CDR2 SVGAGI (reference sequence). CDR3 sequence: CASSYSDSGSYEQYF. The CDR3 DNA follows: TGTGCCAGCAGTTACTCGGACAGCGGCTCCTACGAGCAGTACTTC.

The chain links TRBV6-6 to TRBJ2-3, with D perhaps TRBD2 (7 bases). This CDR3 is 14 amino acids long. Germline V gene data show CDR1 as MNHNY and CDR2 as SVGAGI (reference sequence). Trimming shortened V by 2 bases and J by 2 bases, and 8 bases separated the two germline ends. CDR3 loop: CASSYGGATDTQYF. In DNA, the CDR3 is TGTGCCAGCAGTTACGGGGGGGCCACAGATACGCAGTATTTT.

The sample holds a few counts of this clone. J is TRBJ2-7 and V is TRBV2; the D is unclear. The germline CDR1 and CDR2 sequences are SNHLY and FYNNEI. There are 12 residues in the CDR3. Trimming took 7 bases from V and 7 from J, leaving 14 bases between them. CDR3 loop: CASITGRGEQYF. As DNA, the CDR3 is TGTGCCAGCATCACGGGCCGTGGGGAGCAGTACTTC.

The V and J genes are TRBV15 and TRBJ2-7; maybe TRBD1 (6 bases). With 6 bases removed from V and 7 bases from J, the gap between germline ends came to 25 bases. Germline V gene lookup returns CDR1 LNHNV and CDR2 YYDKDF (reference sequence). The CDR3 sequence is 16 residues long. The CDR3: CATSKSNREGFWEQYF. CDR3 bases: TGTGCCACCAGTAAAAGTAACAGGGAAGGCTTTTGGGAGCAGTACTTC. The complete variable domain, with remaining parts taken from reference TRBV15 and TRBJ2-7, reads DAMVIQNPRYQVTQFGKPVTLSCSQTLNHNVMYWYQQKSSQAPKLLFHYYDKDFNNEADTPDNFQSRRPNTSFCFLDIRSPGLGDTAMYLCATSKSNREGFWEQYFGPGTRLTVT.

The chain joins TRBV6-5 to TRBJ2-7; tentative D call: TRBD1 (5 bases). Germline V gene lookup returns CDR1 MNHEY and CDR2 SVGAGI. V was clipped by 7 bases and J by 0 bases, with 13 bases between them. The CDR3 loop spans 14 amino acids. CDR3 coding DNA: TGTGCCAGCATGGATAGGGGATCCTCCTACGAGCAGTACTTC. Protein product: CASMDRGSSYEQYF.

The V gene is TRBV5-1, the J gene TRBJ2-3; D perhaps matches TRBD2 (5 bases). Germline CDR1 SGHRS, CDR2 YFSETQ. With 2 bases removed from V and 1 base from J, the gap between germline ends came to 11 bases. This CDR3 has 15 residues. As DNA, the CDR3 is TGCGCCAGCAGCTTATCTGTTAGCGGCACAGATACGCAGTATTTT. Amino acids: CASSLSVSGTDTQYF.

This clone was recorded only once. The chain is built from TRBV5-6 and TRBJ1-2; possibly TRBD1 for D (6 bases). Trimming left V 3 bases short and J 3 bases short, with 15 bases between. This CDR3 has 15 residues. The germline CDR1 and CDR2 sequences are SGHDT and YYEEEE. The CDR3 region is CASSSYDRRDYGYTF. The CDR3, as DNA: TGTGCCAGCAGCTCCTACGACAGGAGGGACTATGGCTACACCTTC.

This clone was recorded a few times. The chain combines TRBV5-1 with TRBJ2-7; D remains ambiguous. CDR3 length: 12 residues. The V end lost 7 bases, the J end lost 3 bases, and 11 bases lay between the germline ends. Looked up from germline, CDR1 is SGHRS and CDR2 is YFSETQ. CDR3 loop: CASSSGYYEQYF. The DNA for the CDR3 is TGCGCCAGCTCTTCGGGCTACTACGAGCAGTACTTC.